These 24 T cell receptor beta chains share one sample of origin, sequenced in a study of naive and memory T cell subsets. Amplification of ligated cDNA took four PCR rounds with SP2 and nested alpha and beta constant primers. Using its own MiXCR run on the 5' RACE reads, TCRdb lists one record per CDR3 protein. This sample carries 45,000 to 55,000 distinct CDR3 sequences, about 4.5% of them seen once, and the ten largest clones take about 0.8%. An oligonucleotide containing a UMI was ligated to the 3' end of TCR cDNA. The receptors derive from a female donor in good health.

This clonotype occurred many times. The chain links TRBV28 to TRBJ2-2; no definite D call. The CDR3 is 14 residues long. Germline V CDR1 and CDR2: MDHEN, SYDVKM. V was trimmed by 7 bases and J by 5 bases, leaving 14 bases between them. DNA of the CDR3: TGTGCCAGCACCCGCGGAGAATGGACCGGGGAGCTGTTTTTT. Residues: CASTRGEWTGELFF.

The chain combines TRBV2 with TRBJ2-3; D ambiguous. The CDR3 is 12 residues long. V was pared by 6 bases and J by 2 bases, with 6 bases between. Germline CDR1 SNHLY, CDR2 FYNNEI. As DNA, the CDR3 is TGTGCCAGCAGGGTGGCCACAGATACGCAGTATTTT. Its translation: CASRVATDTQYF.

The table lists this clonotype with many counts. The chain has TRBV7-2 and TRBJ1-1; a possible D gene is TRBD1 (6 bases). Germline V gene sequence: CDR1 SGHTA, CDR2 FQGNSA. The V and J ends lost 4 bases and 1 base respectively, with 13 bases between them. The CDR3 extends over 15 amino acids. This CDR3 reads CASSSGDKQNTEAFF. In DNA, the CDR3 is TGTGCCAGCAGCTCAGGGGACAAACAGAACACTGAAGCTTTCTTT.

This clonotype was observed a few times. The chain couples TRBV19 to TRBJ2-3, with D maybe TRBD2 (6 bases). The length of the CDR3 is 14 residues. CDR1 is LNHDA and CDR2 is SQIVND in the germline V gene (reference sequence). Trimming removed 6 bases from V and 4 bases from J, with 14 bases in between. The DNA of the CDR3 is TGTGCCAGTAGCCTCGGGAGCACGGCAGATACGCAGTATTTT. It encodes CASSLGSTADTQYF.

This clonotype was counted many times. The chain's CDR3 is CASSGLAGGTDTQYF. In DNA, the CDR3 is TGTGCCAGCAGTGGACTAGCGGGAGGGACAGATACGCAGTATTTT. V is TRBV6-4 and J is TRBJ2-3; 14 nucleotides align to TRBD2. The CDR3 runs 15 residues. J was trimmed by 3 bases and V by 4 bases; bases with no gene match: 0. Germline V CDR1 and CDR2: MRHNA, SNTAGT.

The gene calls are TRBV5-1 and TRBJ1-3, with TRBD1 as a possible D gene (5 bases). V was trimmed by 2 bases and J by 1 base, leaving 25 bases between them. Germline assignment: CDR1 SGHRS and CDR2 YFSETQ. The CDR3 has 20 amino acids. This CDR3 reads CASSFMGPAGGRASGNTIYF. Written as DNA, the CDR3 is TGCGCCAGCAGCTTTATGGGGCCGGCCGGAGGCAGGGCATCTGGAAACACCATATATTTT.

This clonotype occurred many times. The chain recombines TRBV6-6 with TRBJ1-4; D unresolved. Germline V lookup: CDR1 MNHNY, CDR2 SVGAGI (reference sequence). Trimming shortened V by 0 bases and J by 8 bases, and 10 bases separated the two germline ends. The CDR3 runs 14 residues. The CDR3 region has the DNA TGTGCCAGCAGTTACTCCGGAGGACGGGAAAAACTGTTTTTT. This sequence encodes CASSYSGGREKLFF.

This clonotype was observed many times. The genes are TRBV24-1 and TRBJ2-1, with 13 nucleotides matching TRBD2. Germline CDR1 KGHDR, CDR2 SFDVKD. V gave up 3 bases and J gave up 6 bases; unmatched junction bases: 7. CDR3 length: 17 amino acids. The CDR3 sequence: CATSDPIGLAGVNEQFF. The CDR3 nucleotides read TGTGCCACCAGTGATCCTATTGGACTAGCGGGAGTCAATGAGCAGTTCTTC.

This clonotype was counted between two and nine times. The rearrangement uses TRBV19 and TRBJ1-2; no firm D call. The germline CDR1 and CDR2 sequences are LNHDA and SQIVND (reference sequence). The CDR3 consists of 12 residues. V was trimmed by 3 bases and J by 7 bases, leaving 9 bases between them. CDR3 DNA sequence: TGTGCCAGTAGTATGGGAGTGGGTGGCTACACCTTC. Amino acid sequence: CASSMGVGGYTF.

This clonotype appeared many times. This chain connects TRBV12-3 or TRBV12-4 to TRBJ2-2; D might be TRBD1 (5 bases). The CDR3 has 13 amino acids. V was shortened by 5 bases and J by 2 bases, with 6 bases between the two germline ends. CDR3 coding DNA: TGTGCCAGCAGTGACAGTAACACCGGGGAGCTGTTTTTT. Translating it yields CASSDSNTGELFF.

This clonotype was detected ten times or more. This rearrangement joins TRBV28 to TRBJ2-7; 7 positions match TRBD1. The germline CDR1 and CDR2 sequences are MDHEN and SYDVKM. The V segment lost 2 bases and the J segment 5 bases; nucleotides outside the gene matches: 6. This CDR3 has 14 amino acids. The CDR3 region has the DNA TGTGCCAGCAGTTTACGGACAGGCCCCCACGAGCAGTACTTC. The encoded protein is CASSLRTGPHEQYF.

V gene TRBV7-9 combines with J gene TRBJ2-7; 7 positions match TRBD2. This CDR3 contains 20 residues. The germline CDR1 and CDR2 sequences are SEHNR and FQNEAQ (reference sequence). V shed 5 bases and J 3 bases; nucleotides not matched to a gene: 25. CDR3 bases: TGTGCCAGCAGCCTACCGGGAGAAATCCGGGAGGAATTCTGTCTCTACGAGCAGTACTTC. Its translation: CASSLPGEIREEFCLYEQYF.

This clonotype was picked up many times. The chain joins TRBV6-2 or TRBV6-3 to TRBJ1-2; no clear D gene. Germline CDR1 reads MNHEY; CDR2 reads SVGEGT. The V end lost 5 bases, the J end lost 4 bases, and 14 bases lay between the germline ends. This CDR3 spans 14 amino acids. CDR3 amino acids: CASSRHPSVYGYTF. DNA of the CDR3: TGTGCCAGCAGTCGTCACCCAAGCGTCTATGGCTACACCTTC.

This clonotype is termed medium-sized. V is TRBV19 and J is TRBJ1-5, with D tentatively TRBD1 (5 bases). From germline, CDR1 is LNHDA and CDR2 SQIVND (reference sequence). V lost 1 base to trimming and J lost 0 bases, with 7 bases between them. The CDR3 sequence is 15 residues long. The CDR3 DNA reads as TGTGCCAGTAGTATAGCGGACAATAGCAATCAGCCCCAGCATTTT. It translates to CASSIADNSNQPQHF.

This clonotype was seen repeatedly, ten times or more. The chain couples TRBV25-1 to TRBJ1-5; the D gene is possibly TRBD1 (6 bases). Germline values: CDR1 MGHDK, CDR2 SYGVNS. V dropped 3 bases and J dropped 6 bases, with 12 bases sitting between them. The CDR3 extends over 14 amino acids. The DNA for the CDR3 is TGTGCCAGCAGTGAGTCGGGGGCTTTTCAGCCCCAGCATTTT. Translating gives CASSESGAFQPQHF.

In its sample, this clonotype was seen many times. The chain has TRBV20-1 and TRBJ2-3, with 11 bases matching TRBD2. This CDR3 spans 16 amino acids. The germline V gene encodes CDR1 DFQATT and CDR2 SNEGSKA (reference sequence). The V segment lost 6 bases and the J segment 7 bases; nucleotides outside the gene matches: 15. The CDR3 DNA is TGCAGTGCCGGGGTAGGGGGTCTAGCGGGAGGAAATACGCAGTATTTT. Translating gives CSAGVGGLAGGNTQYF.

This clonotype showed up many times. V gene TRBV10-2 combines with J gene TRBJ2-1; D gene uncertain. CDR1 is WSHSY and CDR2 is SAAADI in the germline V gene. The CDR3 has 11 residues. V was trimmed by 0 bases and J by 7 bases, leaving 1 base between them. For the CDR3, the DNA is TGCGCCAGCAGTGAGTCGAATGAGCAGTTCTTC. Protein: CASSESNEQFF.

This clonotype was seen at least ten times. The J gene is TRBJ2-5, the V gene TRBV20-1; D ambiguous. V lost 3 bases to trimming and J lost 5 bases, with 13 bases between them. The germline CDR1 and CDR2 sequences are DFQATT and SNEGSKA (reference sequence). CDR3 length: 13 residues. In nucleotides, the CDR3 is TGCAGTGCTAGTTTCGTTCGTGGGGAGACCCAGTACTTC. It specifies CSASFVRGETQYF.

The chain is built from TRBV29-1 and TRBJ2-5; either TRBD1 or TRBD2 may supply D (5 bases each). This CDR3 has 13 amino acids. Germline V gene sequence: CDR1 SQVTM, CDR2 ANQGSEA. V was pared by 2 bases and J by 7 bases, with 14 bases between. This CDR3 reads CSVEWGTTGTQYF. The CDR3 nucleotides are TGCAGCGTTGAATGGGGGACCACAGGGACCCAGTACTTC. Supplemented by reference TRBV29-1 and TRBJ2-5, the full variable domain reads SAVISQKPSRDICQRGTSLTIQCQVDSQVTMMFWYRQQPGQSLTLIATANQGSEATYESGFVIDKFPISRPNLTFSTLTVSNMSPEDSSIYLCSVEWGTTGTQYFGPGTRLLVL.

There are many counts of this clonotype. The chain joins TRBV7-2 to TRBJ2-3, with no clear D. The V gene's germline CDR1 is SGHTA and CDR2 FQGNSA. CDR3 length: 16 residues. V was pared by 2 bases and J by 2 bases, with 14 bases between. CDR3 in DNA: TGTGCCAGCAGCTTAAATGCAGTTCCCTACACAGATACGCAGTATTTT. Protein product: CASSLNAVPYTDTQYF.

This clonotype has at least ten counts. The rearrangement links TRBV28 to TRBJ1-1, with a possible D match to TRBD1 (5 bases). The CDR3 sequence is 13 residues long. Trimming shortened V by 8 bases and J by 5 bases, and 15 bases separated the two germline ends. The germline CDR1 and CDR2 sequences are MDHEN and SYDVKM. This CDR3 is CASGGVLVTEAFF. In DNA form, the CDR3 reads TGTGCCAGCGGGGGGGTCTTGGTGACTGAAGCTTTCTTT. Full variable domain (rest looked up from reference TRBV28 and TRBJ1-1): DVKVTQSSRYLVKRTGEKVFLECVQDMDHENMFWYRQDPGLGLRLIYFSYDVKMKEKGDIPEGYSVSREKKERFSLILESASTNQTSMYLCASGGVLVTEAFFGQGTRLTVV.

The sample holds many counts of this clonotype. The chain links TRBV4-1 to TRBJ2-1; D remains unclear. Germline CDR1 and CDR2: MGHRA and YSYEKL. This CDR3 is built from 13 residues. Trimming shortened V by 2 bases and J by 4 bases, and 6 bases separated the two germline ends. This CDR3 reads CASSQSGYNEQFF. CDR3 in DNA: TGCGCCAGCAGCCAATCCGGATACAATGAGCAGTTCTTC.

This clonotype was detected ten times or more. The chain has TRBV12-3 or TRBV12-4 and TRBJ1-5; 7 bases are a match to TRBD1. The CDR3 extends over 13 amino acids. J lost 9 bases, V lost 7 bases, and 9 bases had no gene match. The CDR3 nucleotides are TGTGCCAGCACCGACAGGGTTGACCTGCCCCAGCATTTT. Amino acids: CASTDRVDLPQHF.

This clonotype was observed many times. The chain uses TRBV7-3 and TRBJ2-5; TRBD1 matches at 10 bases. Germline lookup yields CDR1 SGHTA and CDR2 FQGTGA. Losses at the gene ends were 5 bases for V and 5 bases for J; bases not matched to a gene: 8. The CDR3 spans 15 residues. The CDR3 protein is CASSPGQGRGETQYF. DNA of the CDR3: TGTGCCAGCAGCCCGGGACAGGGGCGAGGGGAGACCCAGTACTTC.